The 24 T cell receptor beta chains given below trace back to one sample, sequenced in a study of blood T cell repertoires in COVID-19. The data were produced by immunoSEQ multiplex PCR, yet TCRdb's version contains in-frame clones alone and is incomplete. This table has about 360,000 clones, around 82% appearing once. Sequencing was performed on peripheral blood. The receptors were sampled from a man aged 25-45 years with active or convalescent COVID-19.

CDR3 nucleotide sequence: TGTGCCATAGCAAGCTCCTACAATGAGCAGTTCTTC. Encoded protein: CAIASSYNEQFF. The J gene is TRBJ2-1, the V gene TRBV19; no firm D call. Germline CDR1 is LNHDA and CDR2 is SQIVND (reference sequence). V lost 10 bases to trimming and J lost 0 bases, with 7 bases between them. The CDR3 is 12 residues long.

The V gene is TRBV7-2, the J gene TRBJ1-2; D is possibly TRBD1 (5 bases). V was cut by 5 bases and J by 7 bases, with 23 bases left in between. Per the germline V gene, CDR1 is SGHTA and CDR2 is FQGNSA. The CDR3 length is 16 residues. CDR3 loop: CASSRTPRGRQGGYTF. Here the CDR3 DNA reads TGTGCCAGCAGCCGTACCCCCCGGGGGAGGCAAGGTGGCTACACCTTC.

The CDR3 is CASSTGTGISPLHF. For the CDR3, the DNA is TGTGCCAGCTCTACCGGGACAGGGATCTCACCCCTCCACTTT. The V and J genes are TRBV6-5 and TRBJ1-6, with 9 bases lining up with TRBD1. CDR3 length: 14 amino acids. Germline CDR1 reads MNHEY; CDR2 reads SVGAGI. Germline trimming cut 8 bases from V and 10 bases from J; bases unmatched to any gene: 9.

The chain combines TRBV3-1 (or the pseudogene TRBV3-2) with TRBJ2-1, with 15 bases matching TRBD2. Unmatched junction bases numbered 5, after V lost 4 bases and J lost 10 bases. The CDR3 length is 15 residues. CDR1 and CDR2 (germline): LGHDT, YNNKEL (reference sequence). In DNA form, the CDR3 reads TGTGCCAGCAGCCTGCGGACTAGCGGGAGGGAGGAGCAGTTCTTC. This sequence encodes CASSLRTSGREEQFF.

The genes are TRBV3-1 (or the pseudogene TRBV3-2) and TRBJ2-5, with TRBD1 matching 8 bases. The CDR3 loop spans 13 amino acids. CDR1 and CDR2 from the germline V gene are LGHDT and YNNKEL (reference sequence). V lost 2 bases, J lost 4 bases, and 0 bases stayed unmatched. In DNA, the CDR3 is TGTGCCAGCAGCCAAACAGGGGGAGAGACCCAGTACTTC. As protein: CASSQTGGETQYF.

As DNA, the CDR3 is TGTGCCAGCAGTTCATACCGACAGGGACCCTCTCACGAGCAGTACTTC. It encodes CASSSYRQGPSHEQYF. The V call is TRBV27, the J call TRBJ2-7; 7 bases are shared with TRBD1. J gave up 5 bases and V 4 bases, and 14 bases lay outside the gene matches. The CDR3 loop spans 16 amino acids. CDR1 is MNHEY, CDR2 SMNVEV, per germline (reference sequence).

This clone was seen once. V usage is TRBV28 and J usage is TRBJ2-3, with TRBD2 matching 11 bases. This CDR3 comprises 16 residues. The V and J ends lost 7 bases and 1 base, in that order; junction bases with no gene match: 7. Germline CDR1 MDHEN, CDR2 SYDVKM. The CDR3 sequence is CASTIAGGPGTDTQYF. CDR3 sequence (DNA): TGTGCCAGCACCATAGCGGGAGGGCCGGGCACAGATACGCAGTATTTT.

This sequence joins TRBV5-4 and TRBJ2-3, with 14 bases identical to TRBD2. In germline, CDR1 is SGHNT, CDR2 YYREEE (reference sequence). The J segment lost 1 base and the V segment lost 4 bases, leaving 2 bases of the junction unmatched. The CDR3 is 16 amino acids. The CDR3 is CASSGGLAGGTDTQYF. The CDR3 DNA follows: TGTGCCAGCAGCGGGGGACTAGCGGGGGGCACAGATACGCAGTATTTT.

As DNA, the CDR3 is TGTGCCAGCAGCCTGCTAGGACAGGGGGCCGACAATGAGCAGTTCTTC. Encoded protein: CASSLLGQGADNEQFF. The chain combines TRBV5-6 with TRBJ2-1; 11 bases fit TRBD1. J was trimmed by 5 bases and V by 4 bases; bases with no gene match: 8. The CDR3 is 16 amino acids. Per the germline V gene, CDR1 is SGHDT and CDR2 is YYEEEE.

This clone was seen once. This chain links TRBV6-5 with TRBJ1-1, with a possible D match to TRBD1 (5 bases). Germline assignment: CDR1 MNHEY and CDR2 SVGAGI. V was pared by 7 bases and J by 1 base, with 10 bases between. There are 13 residues in the CDR3. CDR3 coding DNA: TGTGCCAGCACGGACAATTGGAACACTGAAGCTTTCTTT. It is translated as CASTDNWNTEAFF.

CDR3: CASSPRPPGSNTGELFF. In DNA form, the CDR3 reads TGTGCCAGCAGCCCTCGTCCACCCGGGTCGAACACCGGGGAGCTGTTTTTT. The rearrangement uses TRBV7-2 and TRBJ2-2; D remains ambiguous. Per germline, CDR1 SGHTA and CDR2 FQGNSA. The CDR3 runs 17 residues. The germline V and J ends were trimmed by 5 bases and 0 bases, with 16 bases remaining between them.

V usage is TRBV28 and J usage is TRBJ1-2, with 10 bases matching TRBD1. V was clipped by 6 bases and J by 7 bases; unmatched bases: 8. The CDR3 consists of 14 residues. Germline lookup yields CDR1 MDHEN and CDR2 SYDVKM. The CDR3 spells CASRPGTGVAGYTF. The CDR3 DNA sequence: TGTGCCAGCAGGCCCGGGACAGGGGTTGCTGGCTACACCTTC.

The chain carries TRBV5-4 and TRBJ2-6, with unresolved D. V was trimmed by 1 base and J by 13 bases, leaving 12 bases between them. The germline V gene encodes CDR1 SGHNT and CDR2 YYREEE (reference sequence). The CDR3 sequence is 13 residues long. The CDR3 protein is CASSLMGSKVLTF. Here the CDR3 DNA reads TGTGCCAGCAGCTTGATGGGCTCGAAGGTCCTGACTTTC.

This chain uses TRBV7-2 with TRBJ2-3; 9 nucleotides line up with TRBD2. J lost 7 bases, V lost 5 bases, and 16 bases had no gene match. This CDR3 comprises 17 residues. Germline CDR1 and CDR2: SGHTA and FQGNSA. Here the CDR3 DNA reads TGTGCCAGCAGCCTTTATGGACTAGCGTTGCAAATAAATACGCAGTATTTT. Protein sequence: CASSLYGLALQINTQYF.

This clone was detected a few times. V usage is TRBV5-1 and J usage is TRBJ2-3; D is perhaps TRBD2 (6 bases). The CDR3 totals 14 residues. Trimming took off 5 bases at V and 2 bases at J, with 12 bases between the two ends. Germline loops: CDR1 SGHRS, CDR2 YFSETQ. CDR3 bases: TGCGCCAGCAGTCCCGGGAGCCACACAGATACGCAGTATTTT. Its translation: CASSPGSHTDTQYF.

In its sample, this clone was seen once. This chain connects TRBV7-3 to TRBJ2-5; 7 nucleotides align to TRBD2. This CDR3 comprises 14 residues. The V gene's germline CDR1 is SGHTA and CDR2 FQGTGA. V dropped 1 base and J dropped 5; count of bases not matched to a gene: 4. Written as DNA, the CDR3 is TGTGCCAGCAGCTTAAAAGGCGGGAGCGAGACCCAGTACTTC. It yields the protein CASSLKGGSETQYF.

The count of this clone is one. The rearrangement links TRBV10-3 to TRBJ1-3, with TRBD1 as a possible D gene (6 bases). V lost 0 bases and J 4 bases, leaving 13 bases between the germline ends. The germline CDR1 and CDR2 sequences are ENHRY and SYGVKD. This CDR3 is built from 16 residues. The CDR3 DNA is TGTGCCATCAGTGAGTCAGGGGGGGCTGCAGGAAACACCATATATTTT. Translated, it gives CAISESGGAAGNTIYF.

This clone was observed a single time. CDR3 DNA: TGCGCCAGCAGCTTGGAACAGGGGGTTTACAATGAGCAGTTCTTC. Its protein product is CASSLEQGVYNEQFF. The rearrangement joins TRBV5-1 to TRBJ2-1, with TRBD1 matching 8 bases. The CDR3 runs 15 residues. Germline-derived CDR1 and CDR2 are SGHRS and YFSETQ. With 0 bases clipped from V and 4 bases from J, the junction kept 3 bases outside the gene matches.

The chain has TRBV10-3 and TRBJ1-1; 12 bases are a match to TRBD1. Germline V gives CDR1 ENHRY, CDR2 SYGVKD. The CDR3 is 17 amino acids. The V and J ends lost 3 bases and 4 bases, in that order; junction bases with no gene match: 9. The CDR3 DNA reads as TGTGCCATCAGTGATCCACCGGGACAGGGGGCCGGCACTGAAGCTTTCTTT. This translates into CAISDPPGQGAGTEAFF.

The V and J genes are TRBV11-2 and TRBJ1-2, with D possibly TRBD1 on 5 matching bases. CDR3 length equals 13 residues. Germline CDR1 SGHAT, CDR2 FQNNGV. Trimming removed 6 bases at V and 5 bases at J, with 13 bases between. CDR3 sequence reads: CASSQSRGYGYTF. The CDR3 DNA reads TGTGCCAGCAGTCAATCACGGGGGTATGGCTACACCTTC.

This clone was counted only a few times. This rearrangement joins TRBV6-2 or TRBV6-3 to TRBJ1-2; 7 bases line up with TRBD1. Trimming at V came to 2 bases and at J to 7 bases, leaving 4 bases not matched to a gene. The CDR3 runs 13 residues. Germline lookup yields CDR1 MNHEY and CDR2 SVGEGT. In DNA, the CDR3 is TGTGCCAGCAGTTACGGGCAGGGGGTTGGCTACACCTTC. Translating gives CASSYGQGVGYTF.

The V call is TRBV18, the J call TRBJ2-7; 14 bases align to TRBD2. Germline CDR1 reads KGHSH; CDR2 reads LQKENI. Trimming cost V 4 bases and J 6 bases; bases outside gene matches: 8. This CDR3 spans 16 amino acids. The CDR3 protein is CASSLTSGGAGSEQYF. The CDR3 DNA reads TGTGCCAGCTCACTGACTAGCGGGGGGGCCGGGAGCGAGCAGTACTTC.

The V call is TRBV7-8, the J call TRBJ2-5; the match to TRBD1 covers 10 bases. The trim removed 5 bases at V and 0 bases at J, leaving 6 bases unmatched. CDR1 and CDR2 (germline): SGHVS, FQNEAQ. The CDR3 has 16 amino acids. The CDR3 here is CASSVDRGPYQETQYF. The DNA of the CDR3 is TGTGCCAGCAGCGTAGACAGGGGGCCGTACCAAGAGACCCAGTACTTC.

J is TRBJ2-1 and V is TRBV6-6; 13 bases agree with TRBD2. Germline V gene lookup returns CDR1 MNHNY and CDR2 SVGAGI (reference sequence). V lost 2 bases, J lost 7 bases, and 2 bases stayed unmatched. This CDR3 region has 15 residues. CDR3 residues: CASSYEGLAGNEQFF. The DNA of the CDR3 is TGTGCCAGCAGTTACGAGGGACTAGCGGGGAATGAGCAGTTCTTC.